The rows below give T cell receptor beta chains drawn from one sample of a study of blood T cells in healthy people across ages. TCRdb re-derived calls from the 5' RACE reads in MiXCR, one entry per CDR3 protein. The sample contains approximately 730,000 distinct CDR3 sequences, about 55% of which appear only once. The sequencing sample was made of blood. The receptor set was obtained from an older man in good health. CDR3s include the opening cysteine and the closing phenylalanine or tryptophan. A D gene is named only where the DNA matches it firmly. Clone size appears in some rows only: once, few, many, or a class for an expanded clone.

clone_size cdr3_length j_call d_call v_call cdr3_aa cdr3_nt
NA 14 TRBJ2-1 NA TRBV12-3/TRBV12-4 CASSQRVAYNEQFF TGTGCCAGCAGTCAAAGAGTGGCGTACAATGAGCAGTTCTTC
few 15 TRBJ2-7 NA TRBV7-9 CASSSLKTRAYEQYF TGTGCCAGCAGCTCGTTAAAGACTAGGGCCTACGAGCAGTACTTC
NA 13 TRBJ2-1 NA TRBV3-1 CASSQGREGEQFF TGTGCCAGCAGCCAAGGGAGAGAGGGTGAGCAGTTCTTC
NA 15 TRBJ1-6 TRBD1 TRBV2 CASSGGQIFNSPLHF TGTGCCAGCAGTGGGGGACAGATTTTCAATTCACCCCTCCACTTT
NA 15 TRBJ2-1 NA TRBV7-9 CASTITRASFNEQFF TGTGCCAGCACGATAACGAGGGCCTCCTTTAATGAGCAGTTCTTC
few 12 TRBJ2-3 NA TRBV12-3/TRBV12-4 CASSFGDPSAYF TGTGCCAGCAGTTTTGGGGACCCCTCCGCGTATTTT
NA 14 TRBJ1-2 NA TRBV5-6 CASSPRAGPYGYTF TGTGCCAGCAGTCCTCGGGCCGGGCCCTATGGCTACACCTTC
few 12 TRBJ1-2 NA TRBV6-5 CASRRGGVGYTF TGTGCCAGCCGCCGCGGGGGCGTTGGCTACACCTTC
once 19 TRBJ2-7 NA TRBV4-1 CASSIRASGPGLGLGEQYF TGCGCCAGCAGCATTCGGGCCTCCGGACCGGGACTGGGGTTGGGAGAGCAGTACTTC
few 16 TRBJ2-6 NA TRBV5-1 CASSFAGSSGANVLTF TGCGCCAGCAGCTTCGCGGGAAGCTCTGGGGCCAACGTCCTGACTTTC
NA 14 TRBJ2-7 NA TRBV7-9 CARSLLGPPYEQYF TGTGCCCGCAGCTTACTAGGGCCTCCCTACGAGCAGTACTTC
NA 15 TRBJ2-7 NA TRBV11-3 CASSHRAGTPWEQYF TGTGCCAGCAGCCACCGTGCCGGGACCCCATGGGAGCAGTACTTC
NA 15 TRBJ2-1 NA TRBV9 CASSVGAVSYNEQFF TGTGCCAGCAGCGTAGGTGCGGTCTCCTACAATGAGCAGTTCTTC
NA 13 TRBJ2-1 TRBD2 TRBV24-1 CATSLSGSKEQFF TGTGCCACCAGCCTTAGCGGGAGTAAGGAGCAGTTCTTC
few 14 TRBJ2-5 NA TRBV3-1 CASSPGSKRETQYF TGTGCCAGCAGCCCCGGGAGCAAGAGAGAGACCCAGTACTTC